Listed below are T cell receptor beta chains from one sample, sequenced in a study of blood T cell repertoires in COVID-19. This table comes from immunoSEQ multiplex PCR, and its TCRdb copy is limited to in-frame clones, with some not included. The profile shows 200,000 to 300,000 clones, more than 85% of them singletons. Input material: peripheral blood. The receptors shown here come from a woman aged 55-70 years with COVID-19, enrolled during active disease. The CDR3 runs from the conserved cysteine through the conserved F or W. A D gene is named only where the DNA matches it firmly. Rows may omit the clone size; those that give it use once, few, many or a size class.

15 | TRBJ1-2 | TRBV19 | TRBD1 | . | CASSIYGTGNYGYTF | TGTGCCAGTAGTATATATGGGACAGGGAACTATGGCTACACCTTC
14 | TRBJ2-1 | TRBV9 | TRBD1 | . | CASNRDRANNEQFF | TGTGCCAGCAACCGGGACAGGGCCAACAATGAGCAGTTCTTC
16 | TRBJ2-1 | TRBV7-6 | TRBD1 | . | CASSVHPGQGGNEQFF | TGTGCCAGCAGCGTACATCCGGGACAGGGGGGGAATGAGCAGTTCTTC
15 | TRBJ1-5 | TRBV3-1/TRBV3-2 | . | few | CASSQGPGNNQPQHF | TGTGCCAGCAGCCAAGGTCCGGGGAACAATCAGCCCCAGCATTTT
16 | TRBJ1-6 | TRBV18 | TRBD1 | once | CASSPSVPRGGSPLHF | TGTGCCAGCTCACCTTCGGTCCCGCGAGGGGGCTCACCCCTCCACTTT
15 | TRBJ2-1 | TRBV7-6 | TRBD2 | . | CASSLGLAGYNEQFF | TGTGCCAGCAGCTTAGGGCTAGCGGGATACAATGAGCAGTTCTTC
15 | TRBJ2-7 | TRBV27 | TRBD2 | . | CASRREGLTHYEQYF | TGTGCCAGCAGGAGGGAGGGCTTAACCCACTACGAGCAGTACTTC
16 | TRBJ1-1 | TRBV18 | . | . | CASSSQQGRSNTEAFF | TGTGCCAGCTCATCCCAACAGGGAAGATCGAACACTGAAGCTTTCTTT
14 | TRBJ2-2 | TRBV3-1/TRBV3-2 | . | . | CASRTGLNTGELFF | TGTGCCAGCAGAACAGGCTTGAACACCGGGGAGCTGTTTTTT
13 | TRBJ2-2 | TRBV29-1 | . | . | CSGAYSGTGELFF | TGCAGCGGCGCCTACTCGGGGACCGGGGAGCTGTTTTTT
14 | TRBJ2-1 | TRBV2 | . | . | CASMTRVSGNEQFF | TGTGCCAGCATGACGAGGGTTAGCGGCAATGAGCAGTTCTTC
12 | TRBJ2-2 | TRBV24-1 | TRBD1 | . | CATAQGAGELFF | TGTGCCACCGCTCAGGGGGCGGGGGAGCTGTTTTTT
13 | TRBJ1-1 | TRBV5-1 | TRBD1 | . | CASSSTGGTEAFF | TGCGCCAGCAGCTCCACAGGGGGCACTGAAGCTTTCTTT
12 | TRBJ2-1 | TRBV6-5 | TRBD1 | . | CASSQNERGLFF | TGTGCCAGCAGTCAGAACGAAAGGGGGCTGTTCTTC
15 | TRBJ1-2 | TRBV5-1 | TRBD1 | . | CASSLLARGQGGYTF | TGCGCCAGCAGCTTGCTTGCCAGGGGGCAGGGGGGCTACACCTTC
14 | TRBJ1-1 | TRBV28 | . | once | CASRIGGQNTEAFF | TGTGCCAGCAGAATCGGGGGGCAGAACACTGAAGCTTTCTTT
17 | TRBJ2-3 | TRBV15 | TRBD2 | once | CATSRGALAGYTDTQYF | TGTGCCACCAGCAGAGGCGCATTAGCGGGGTACACAGATACGCAGTATTTT
20 | TRBJ2-2 | TRBV5-4 | TRBD2 | . | CASSLGTSGLAGVGTGELFF | TGTGCCAGCAGCTTGGGAACGTCGGGACTAGCGGGAGTGGGGACCGGGGAGCTGTTTTTT
16 | TRBJ2-7 | TRBV3-1/TRBV3-2 | TRBD2 | . | CASSQTLLAGPYEQYF | TGTGCCAGCAGCCAGACCTTGCTAGCGGGGCCCTACGAGCAGTACTTC
16 | TRBJ2-1 | TRBV5-4 | TRBD1 | . | CASSLQGASSYNEQFF | TGTGCCAGCAGCTTACAGGGGGCGAGCTCCTACAATGAGCAGTTCTTC
21 | TRBJ2-1 | TRBV19 | TRBD2 | . | CASSIQLHGLAAKNLYNEQFF | TGTGCCAGTAGTATCCAACTACACGGACTAGCGGCCAAAAATCTCTACAATGAGCAGTTCTTC
13 | TRBJ1-2 | TRBV18 | . | . | CASSPAVNYGYTF | TGTGCCAGCTCACCGGCAGTTAACTATGGCTACACCTTC
13 | TRBJ2-1 | TRBV2 | . | once | CASRRWGPDEQFF | TGTGCCAGCAGGAGATGGGGGCCCGATGAGCAGTTCTTC
17 | TRBJ2-1 | TRBV19 | TRBD2 | . | CASRFAGGGGSYNEQFF | TGTGCCAGTAGGTTCGCGGGAGGGGGTGGATCCTACAATGAGCAGTTCTTC
13 | TRBJ1-2 | TRBV2 | . | . | CASSRDKNYGYTF | TGTGCCAGCAGTAGGGACAAGAACTATGGCTACACCTTC
17 | TRBJ2-6 | TRBV30 | . | . | CAWKLPSRSSGANVLTF | TGTGCCTGGAAACTTCCGTCGAGGAGCTCTGGGGCCAACGTCCTGACTTTC
14 | TRBJ2-5 | TRBV6-5 | . | . | CASSYRGGRETQYF | TGTGCCAGCAGTTATCGAGGGGGAAGGGAGACCCAGTACTTC
14 | TRBJ1-1 | TRBV19 | . | once | CASSAPGLNTEAFF | TGTGCCAGTAGTGCCCCGGGGTTGAACACTGAAGCTTTCTTT
13 | TRBJ1-1 | TRBV28 | . | . | CASSFGMNTEAFF | TGTGCCAGCAGTTTCGGGATGAACACTGAAGCTTTCTTT
12 | TRBJ1-2 | TRBV29-1 | . | . | CSVEDPGDGYTF | TGCAGCGTTGAAGATCCAGGGGACGGCTACACCTTC
13 | TRBJ1-5 | TRBV28 | TRBD1 | . | CAGGQATNQPQHF | TGTGCCGGGGGACAGGCGACCAATCAGCCCCAGCATTTT
16 | TRBJ2-1 | TRBV10-3 | TRBD2 | . | CAISSSGRAGDNEQFF | TGTGCCATCAGCTCTAGCGGGAGGGCCGGGGACAATGAGCAGTTCTTC
16 | TRBJ1-2 | TRBV24-1 | TRBD1 | . | CATSDNLGQGASGYTF | TGTGCCACCAGTGACAACCTGGGACAGGGGGCGTCTGGCTACACCTTC
16 | TRBJ2-5 | TRBV5-1 | . | . | CASTPQGLGAQETQYF | TGCGCCAGCACCCCACAGGGTCTTGGGGCCCAAGAGACCCAGTACTTC
16 | TRBJ2-2 | TRBV19 | TRBD2 | . | CASSRRVAGNTGELFF | TGTGCCAGTAGTAGAAGGGTAGCGGGGAACACCGGGGAGCTGTTTTTT
14 | TRBJ1-5 | TRBV24-1 | . | . | CATKAGEMAQPQHF | TGTGCCACCAAGGCAGGGGAGATGGCTCAGCCCCAGCATTTT
16 | TRBJ2-1 | TRBV7-6 | TRBD2 | . | CASSLVGAGDYNEQFF | TGTGCCAGCAGCTTAGTCGGAGCGGGAGACTACAATGAGCAGTTCTTC
14 | TRBJ2-1 | TRBV4-2 | . | . | CASSQVGAYNEQFF | TGTGCCAGCAGCCAAGTCGGAGCCTACAATGAGCAGTTCTTC
14 | TRBJ1-2 | TRBV27 | . | . | CASSSPGQPYGYTF | TGTGCCAGCAGTTCCCCAGGACAGCCTTATGGCTACACCTTC
13 | TRBJ1-1 | TRBV7-3 | . | . | CASSLSGGTEAFF | TGTGCCAGCAGCTTGAGCGGCGGCACTGAAGCTTTCTTT
15 | TRBJ2-7 | TRBV7-8 | . | . | CASSSPRAEHYEQYF | TGTGCCAGCAGCTCCCCGCGGGCAGAACACTACGAGCAGTACTTC
16 | TRBJ2-3 | TRBV4-3 | . | . | CASSQGVFGRTDTQYF | TGCGCCAGCAGCCAAGGAGTATTTGGGCGCACAGATACGCAGTATTTT
13 | TRBJ2-7 | TRBV7-2 | . | . | CASSSQMTYEQYF | TGTGCCAGCAGCTCACAAATGACTTACGAGCAGTACTTC
14 | TRBJ1-4 | TRBV9 | . | . | CASTRGGAGEKLFF | TGTGCCAGCACCCGTGGGGGCGCGGGTGAAAAACTGTTTTTT
16 | TRBJ1-3 | TRBV15 | . | . | CATSRDQTDSGNTIYF | TGTGCCACCAGCAGAGATCAGACTGACTCTGGAAACACCATATATTTT
13 | TRBJ1-2 | TRBV7-2 | TRBD1 | . | CASSQGQVYGYTF | TGTGCCAGCAGCCAGGGACAGGTCTATGGCTACACCTTC
13 | TRBJ1-1 | TRBV3-1/TRBV3-2 | TRBD1 | . | CASSLDRATEAFF | TGTGCCAGCAGTTTGGACAGGGCCACTGAAGCTTTCTTT
11 | TRBJ1-4 | TRBV29-1 | . | . | CSVRFEEKLFF | TGCAGCGTACGGTTCGAGGAAAAACTGTTTTTT
14 | TRBJ1-3 | TRBV6-5 | TRBD1 | . | CASSMTGSGNTIYF | TGTGCCAGCAGTATGACAGGGTCTGGAAACACCATATATTTT
18 | TRBJ1-5 | TRBV7-2 | . | . | CASSQTNPTGYSNQPQHF | TGTGCCAGCAGCCAGACCAACCCGACAGGTTATAGCAATCAGCCCCAGCATTTT
13 | TRBJ2-1 | TRBV20-1 | TRBD2 | . | CSASFGGRHEQFF | TGCAGTGCTAGTTTTGGCGGGAGACATGAGCAGTTCTTC
18 | TRBJ2-2 | TRBV3-1/TRBV3-2 | . | . | CASSQEPLGTLNTGELFF | TGTGCCAGCAGCCAAGAACCCCTAGGGACACTAAACACCGGGGAGCTGTTTTTT
14 | TRBJ2-3 | TRBV10-3 | TRBD2 | . | CAISERESTDTQYF | TGTGCCATCAGCGAGCGGGAGAGCACAGATACGCAGTATTTT
13 | TRBJ2-7 | TRBV9 | . | once | CASSAGRGYEQYF | TGTGCCAGCAGCGCCGGGCGGGGCTACGAGCAGTACTTC